These 32 T cell receptor beta chains were all obtained from the same sample, sequenced in a study of shared clonotypes between healthy human individuals. Cells designated naive CD8 were CD45RO-negative and were positively selected for CCR7, with terminally differentiated effector memory CD45RA+ cells excluded. The table came from immunoSEQ multiplex PCR; TCRdb's copy has only in-frame clones and leaves some out. The data hold roughly 2,000,000 clones, with about 95% observed a single time. Sequencing used naive CD8+ T cells sorted from blood. The receptors shown here come from a man between 18 and 35 years old in good health.

V is TRBV7-2 and J is TRBJ2-1, with 12 positions matching TRBD2. Trimming removed 5 bases from V and 6 bases from J; junction bases left unmatched: 8. This CDR3 region has 16 residues. Germline V lookup: CDR1 SGHTA, CDR2 FQGNSA. Here the CDR3 DNA reads TGTGCCAGCAGCGATCTAGCGGGAGGGCCTTCCAATGAGCAGTTCTTC. Amino acids: CASSDLAGGPSNEQFF.

This clone was recorded once. V and J are TRBV19 and TRBJ1-2; D is perhaps TRBD1 (5 bases). The germline V gene has CDR1 LNHDA and CDR2 SQIVND (reference sequence). This CDR3 contains 13 residues. V was cut by 3 bases and J by 3 bases, with 8 bases left in between. This chain's CDR3 is CASSMPGHYGYTF. The CDR3 nucleotides read TGTGCCAGTAGTATGCCAGGGCACTATGGCTACACCTTC.

The chain joins TRBV6-5 to TRBJ2-5, with TRBD2 identical over 9 bases. This CDR3 spans 16 amino acids. Losses at the gene ends were 2 bases for V and 2 bases for J; bases not matched to a gene: 6. Germline assignment: CDR1 MNHEY and CDR2 SVGAGI. CDR3 sequence reads: CASSYVASGEQETQYF. The CDR3 nucleotides read TGTGCCAGCAGTTACGTAGCTAGCGGGGAACAAGAGACCCAGTACTTC.

The CDR3 is CASSPRDRPYYEQYF. The CDR3 nucleotides read TGTGCCAGCAGTCCTCGGGACAGGCCGTATTACGAGCAGTACTTC. This chain uses TRBV6-6 with TRBJ2-7; 8 bases agree with TRBD1. The CDR3 runs 15 residues. V gave up 5 bases and J gave up 4 bases; unmatched junction bases: 10. CDR1 is MNHNY, CDR2 SVGAGI, per germline (reference sequence).

The genes are TRBV4-3 and TRBJ1-4; D gene ambiguous. The CDR3 spans 17 residues. CDR1 and CDR2 from the germline V gene are LGHNA and YSLEER. With 1 base removed from V and 5 bases from J, the gap between germline ends came to 17 bases. The CDR3 loop is CASSQGPTGGLNEKLFF. DNA of the CDR3: TGCGCCAGCAGCCAAGGCCCAACCGGTGGGTTAAATGAAAAACTGTTTTTT.

The chain recombines TRBV28 with TRBJ1-4; perhaps TRBD1 as D (6 bases). CDR1 is MDHEN and CDR2 is SYDVKM in the germline V gene. This CDR3 contains 16 residues. V gave up 7 bases and J gave up 8 bases, with 23 bases separating them. The CDR3 protein is CASNSHGGGPEEKLFF. The CDR3 region has the DNA TGTGCCAGCAATTCCCATGGGGGGGGGCCGGAGGAAAAACTGTTTTTT.

The CDR3 sequence is CASRVTVQGNNSPLHF. CDR3 nucleotides: TGCGCCAGCAGAGTGACCGTACAGGGCAATAATTCACCCCTCCACTTT. The V call is TRBV5-1, the J call TRBJ1-6; D might be TRBD1 (6 bases). The CDR3 extends over 16 amino acids. V shed 5 bases and J shed 5 bases, with 17 bases lying between them. The germline V gene has CDR1 SGHRS and CDR2 YFSETQ.

The V and J genes are TRBV9 and TRBJ2-3; weak D call: TRBD1 (6 bases). The germline V gene encodes CDR1 SGDLS and CDR2 YYNGEE. V lost 4 bases and J lost 2, with 17 bases in between. The CDR3 loop spans 16 amino acids. CDR3 loop: CASSTQGNPFTDTQYF. CDR3 nucleotides: TGTGCCAGCAGCACTCAGGGGAACCCTTTCACAGATACGCAGTATTTT. Combining the CDR3 with reference TRBV9 and TRBJ2-3 gives the whole variable domain DSGVTQTPKHLITATGQRVTLRCSPRSGDLSVYWYQQSLDQGLQFLIQYYNGEERAKGNILERFSAQQFPDLHSELNLSSLELGDSALYFCASSTQGNPFTDTQYFGPGTRLTVL.

This chain links TRBV7-9 with TRBJ2-5; TRBD2 matches 14 bases. The CDR3 runs to 17 residues. V trimming: 5 bases; J trimming: 1 base; junction bases outside the gene matches: 6. From germline, CDR1 is SEHNR and CDR2 FQNEAQ (reference sequence). CDR3 region: CASSPGLAGGLQETQYF. CDR3 in DNA: TGTGCCAGCAGCCCAGGACTAGCGGGAGGACTCCAAGAGACCCAGTACTTC. The whole variable domain, remainder taken from reference TRBV7-9 and TRBJ2-5, is DTGVSQNPRHKITKRGQNVTFRCDPISEHNRLYWYRQTLGQGPEFLTYFQNEAQLEKSRLLSDRFSAERPKGSFSTLEIQRTEQGDSAMYLCASSPGLAGGLQETQYFGPGTRLLVL.

The V gene is TRBV18, the J gene TRBJ2-5, with 11 bases matching TRBD2. Germline trimming cut 5 bases from V and 1 base from J; bases unmatched to any gene: 12. CDR3 length equals 18 residues. Germline assignment: CDR1 KGHSH and CDR2 LQKENI. CDR3 bases: TGTGCCAGCTCAGGACCGGGACTAGCGGAATTTATCCAAGAGACCCAGTACTTC. Residues: CASSGPGLAEFIQETQYF.

This clone showed up just once. The chain employs TRBV9 and TRBJ2-5; 7 bases line up with TRBD2. The CDR3 has 14 residues. Germline V lookup: CDR1 SGDLS, CDR2 YYNGEE. V trimming: 4 bases; J trimming: 5 bases; junction bases outside the gene matches: 8. As DNA, the CDR3 is TGTGCCAGCAGCCCCCGGGGGGAGCGGGAGACCCAGTACTTC. Encoded protein: CASSPRGERETQYF.

V usage is TRBV5-1 and J usage is TRBJ2-7; the D is unclear. The CDR3 spans 15 residues. Trimming left V 0 bases short and J 0 bases short, with 10 bases between. CDR1 is SGHRS, CDR2 YFSETQ, per germline. This CDR3 reads CASSLETVSSYEQYF. The CDR3 DNA reads TGCGCCAGCAGCTTGGAAACGGTAAGCTCCTACGAGCAGTACTTC.

This rearrangement joins TRBV19 to TRBJ2-7; D possibly corresponds to TRBD1 (6 bases). This CDR3 spans 14 amino acids. Germline V lookup: CDR1 LNHDA, CDR2 SQIVND (reference sequence). V was clipped by 5 bases and J by 4 bases, with 15 bases between them. CDR3 sequence (DNA): TGTGCCAGTAGTTTTTGGGCAGGGGAGTACGAGCAGTACTTC. The encoded protein is CASSFWAGEYEQYF.

Points on this clone: The same CDR3 is also encoded by other DNA sequences in this sample. The rearrangement links TRBV9 to TRBJ2-5; D is perhaps TRBD2 (7 bases). Per germline, CDR1 SGDLS and CDR2 YYNGEE. CDR3 length equals 14 residues. V lost 0 bases, J lost 5 bases, and 11 bases lay in between. The CDR3 loop reads CASSVDGGAETQYF. DNA for the CDR3: TGTGCCAGCAGCGTAGATGGGGGGGCGGAGACCCAGTACTTC.

CDR3 nucleotides: TGCAGCGTTGTTCGTAGCGGGGGGGTTGATGAGCAGTTCTTC. This gives the protein CSVVRSGGVDEQFF. The J gene is TRBJ2-1, the V gene TRBV29-1, with TRBD2 identical over 11 bases. Trimming cost V 4 bases and J 8 bases; bases outside gene matches: 7. CDR3 length: 14 residues. CDR1 is SQVTM, CDR2 ANQGSEA, per germline.

This chain uses TRBV2 with TRBJ2-1, with TRBD1 as a possible D gene (6 bases). The length of the CDR3 is 12 residues. The germline gives CDR1 SNHLY, CDR2 FYNNEI. V was cut by 3 bases and J by 8 bases, with 8 bases left in between. The CDR3 reads CASSDGGDEQFF. CDR3 nucleotide sequence: TGTGCCAGCAGTGATGGGGGCGATGAGCAGTTCTTC.

This chain uses TRBV7-2 with TRBJ2-2; TRBD2 is a possible D gene (5 bases). The ends were cut back, 7 bases at V and 1 base at J, with 10 bases in the middle. This CDR3 spans 14 amino acids. CDR1 is SGHTA, CDR2 FQGNSA, per germline. CDR3: CASTTGLNTGELFF. The CDR3 DNA follows: TGTGCCAGCACCACCGGACTGAACACCGGGGAGCTGTTTTTT.

This chain connects TRBV4-3 to TRBJ1-4; 7 bases align to TRBD1. The V and J ends lost 2 bases and 5 bases, in that order; junction bases with no gene match: 5. In germline, CDR1 is LGHNA, CDR2 YSLEER. The CDR3 covers 15 residues. Written as DNA, the CDR3 is TGCGCCAGCAGCCAACCGGGACAGACGAATGAAAAACTGTTTTTT. Translation: CASSQPGQTNEKLFF.

This sequence joins TRBV13 and TRBJ1-3; no definite D call. The CDR3 extends over 15 amino acids. Germline CDR1 is PRHDT and CDR2 is FYEKMQ (reference sequence). V lost 7 bases, J lost 0 bases, and 13 bases lay in between. The CDR3, as DNA: TGTGCCAGCACCCTGGACGCCTACTCTGGAAACACCATATATTTT. It is translated as CASTLDAYSGNTIYF.

V gene TRBV5-1 combines with J gene TRBJ2-1; D call uncertain. The V gene lost 0 bases and the J gene lost 5 bases, with 9 bases spanning the gap. The germline CDR1 and CDR2 sequences are SGHRS and YFSETQ. The CDR3 has 14 residues. In DNA form, the CDR3 reads TGCGCCAGCAGCTTGGCCGGGCACGACAATGAGCAGTTCTTC. Amino acids: CASSLAGHDNEQFF. Variable domain in full (rest from reference TRBV5-1 and TRBJ2-1): KAGVTQTPRYLIKTRGQQVTLSCSPISGHRSVSWYQQTPGQGLQFLFEYFSETQRNKGNFPGRFSGRQFSNSRSEMNVSTLELGDSALYLCASSLAGHDNEQFFGPGTRLTVL.

The chain has TRBV7-9 and TRBJ2-7; D might be TRBD1 or TRBD2, each matching 5 bases. The V and J ends lost 2 bases and 4 bases respectively, with 9 bases between them. This CDR3 is built from 13 residues. Germline V gene sequence: CDR1 SEHNR, CDR2 FQNEAQ (reference sequence). The DNA of the CDR3 is TGTGCCAGCAGCTTAAGGGACCAGTACGAGCAGTACTTC. Protein: CASSLRDQYEQYF.

A single count supports this clone. V usage is TRBV5-1 and J usage is TRBJ2-2, with D possibly being TRBD2 (6 bases). Per germline, CDR1 SGHRS and CDR2 YFSETQ. Trimming stripped 7 bases from V and 6 bases from J, with 19 bases between. The CDR3 consists of 15 residues. The CDR3 reads CASRLWEAQSGELFF. The CDR3 DNA reads as TGCGCCAGCCGCCTATGGGAGGCACAATCCGGGGAGCTGTTTTTT.

V gene TRBV5-4 combines with J gene TRBJ1-5; D not resolved. Trimming took 3 bases from V and 4 from J, leaving 14 bases between them. The CDR3 has 15 amino acids. Germline-derived CDR1 and CDR2 are SGHNT and YYREEE (reference sequence). CDR3 nucleotides: TGTGCCAGCAGCTCTTCTGAGACACCTAATCAGCCCCAGCATTTT. Translated: CASSSSETPNQPQHF.

V is TRBV5-1 and J is TRBJ2-1, with TRBD2 identical over 10 bases. CDR1 and CDR2 from the germline V gene are SGHRS and YFSETQ. V lost 3 bases, J lost 2 bases, and 8 bases stayed unmatched. The CDR3 is 17 residues long. The CDR3 loop reads CASSSPPGLATYNEQFF. Here the CDR3 DNA reads TGCGCCAGCAGCTCACCCCCGGGACTAGCGACCTACAATGAGCAGTTCTTC.

Only a few counts were recorded for this clone. CDR3 sequence: CASSQGQGVSYEQYF. The CDR3 region has the DNA TGCGCCAGCAGCCAAGGACAGGGGGTCTCCTACGAGCAGTACTTC. The chain is built from TRBV4-3 and TRBJ2-7; 9 positions match TRBD1. The CDR3 runs to 15 residues. Germline assignment: CDR1 LGHNA and CDR2 YSLEER. With V trimmed by 1 base and J by 0 bases, 1 base remained unmatched.

V gene TRBV6-5 combines with J gene TRBJ1-1; D is perhaps TRBD1 (6 bases). CDR1 and CDR2 (germline): MNHEY, SVGAGI. The CDR3 runs to 13 residues. V shed 2 bases and J shed 9 bases, with 13 bases lying between them. The CDR3 nucleotides read TGTGCCAGCAGTTACCGGGCAGGGGAGAAAGCTTTCTTT. Its protein is CASSYRAGEKAFF.

The gene calls are TRBV7-8 and TRBJ2-3; a weak D match, TRBD1 (7 bases). Germline values: CDR1 SGHVS, CDR2 FQNEAQ. The CDR3 is 18 amino acids. V was clipped by 6 bases and J by 5 bases, with 27 bases between them. The CDR3 DNA sequence: TGTGCCAGCAGTTTCCAGCCTCTCAGGGGGGAGGCCCTAGATACGCAGTATTTT. Its protein product is CASSFQPLRGEALDTQYF.

In DNA, the CDR3 is TGCGCCAGCAGCTGGTTTGGTGGGCAGTTGAACACTGAAGCTTTCTTT. Translated, it gives CASSWFGGQLNTEAFF. V and J are TRBV5-1 and TRBJ1-1; D ambiguous. V was trimmed by 3 bases and J by 0 bases, leaving 15 bases between them. Germline CDR1 is SGHRS and CDR2 is YFSETQ. The CDR3 totals 16 residues.

The chain recombines TRBV5-8 with TRBJ2-7, with TRBD2 matching 9 bases. Germline V lookup: CDR1 SGHTS, CDR2 YDEGEE. The CDR3 consists of 13 residues. V lost 4 bases to trimming and J lost 5 bases; unmatched junction nucleotides: 4. The CDR3: CASSRLAEDEQYF. The CDR3 DNA follows: TGTGCCAGCAGCCGACTAGCGGAGGACGAGCAGTACTTC.

This rearrangement joins TRBV9 to TRBJ2-5; TRBD2 might be the D (5 bases). The CDR3 has 15 residues. The V gene's germline CDR1 is SGDLS and CDR2 YYNGEE. Deletions cut 0 bases from V and 1 base from J, with 10 bases between. The chain's CDR3 is CASSVARSGQETQYF. In DNA, the CDR3 is TGTGCCAGCAGCGTAGCGAGGAGCGGCCAAGAGACCCAGTACTTC.

About this clone itself: The sample contains more than one DNA sequence encoding this CDR3. The chain links TRBV9 to TRBJ1-2; TRBD1 aligns across 7 bases. V was clipped by 3 bases and J by 2 bases; unmatched bases: 1. The CDR3 is 13 residues long. Germline V CDR1 and CDR2: SGDLS, YYNGEE. CDR3 protein: CASSEGANYGYTF. The DNA of the CDR3 is TGTGCCAGCAGCGAGGGGGCGAACTATGGCTACACCTTC.

The chain couples TRBV7-2 to TRBJ1-5; maybe TRBD1 (6 bases). Looked up from germline, CDR1 is SGHTA and CDR2 is FQGNSA. With 1 base removed from V and 2 bases from J, the gap between germline ends came to 15 bases. CDR3 size: 17 residues. The CDR3 sequence is CASSLDDVRQGNQPQHF. CDR3 DNA: TGTGCCAGCAGCTTAGATGATGTCAGACAGGGCAATCAGCCCCAGCATTTT.